This TCR beta chain was recorded in a study of siplizumab effects on memory and regulatory T cells. The CDR3 loop spans 11 amino acids. The ends were cut back, 1 base at V and 4 bases at J, with 2 bases in the middle. Germline-derived CDR1 and CDR2 are SGHDN and FVKESK. Clones were sequenced by immunoSEQ multiplex PCR, and TCRdb holds only the in-frame ones, with some missing. The sample holds approximately 56,000 clones, less than 98% seen once. The specimen sequenced was naive CD8+ T cells sorted from blood. The chain links TRBV14 to TRBJ2-7; D remains ambiguous. This TCR was sampled from a human donor in good health. The CDR3 nucleotides read TGTGCCAGCAGCCAAGTTTACGAGCAGTACTTC. This encodes CASSQVYEQYF. The complete variable domain, with remaining parts taken from reference TRBV14 and TRBJ2-7, reads EAGVTQFPSHSVIEKGQTVTLRCDPISGHDNLYWYRRVMGKEIKFLLHFVKESKQDESGMPNNRFLAERTGGTYSTLKVQPAELEDSGVYFCASSQVYEQYFGPGTRLTVT.